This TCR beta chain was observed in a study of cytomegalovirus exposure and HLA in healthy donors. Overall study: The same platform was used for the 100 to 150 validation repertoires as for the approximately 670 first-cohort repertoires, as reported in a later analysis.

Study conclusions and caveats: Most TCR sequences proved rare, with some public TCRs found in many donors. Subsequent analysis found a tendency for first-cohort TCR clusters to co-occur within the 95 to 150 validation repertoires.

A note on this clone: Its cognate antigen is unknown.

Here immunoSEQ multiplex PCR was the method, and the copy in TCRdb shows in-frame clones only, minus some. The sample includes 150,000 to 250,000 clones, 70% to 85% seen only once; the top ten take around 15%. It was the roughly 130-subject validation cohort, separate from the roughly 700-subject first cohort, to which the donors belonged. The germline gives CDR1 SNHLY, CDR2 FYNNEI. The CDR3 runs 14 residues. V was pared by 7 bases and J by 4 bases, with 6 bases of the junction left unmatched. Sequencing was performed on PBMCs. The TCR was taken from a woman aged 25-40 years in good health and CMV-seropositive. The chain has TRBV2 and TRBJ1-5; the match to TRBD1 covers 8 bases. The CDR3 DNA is TGTGCCAGCAATAAACAGGGGGTGAATCAGCCCCAGCATTTT. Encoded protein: CASNKQGVNQPQHF.